This TCR beta chain originates from a study of blood T cell repertoires in COVID-19. For the study at large: PBMCs, B-cell-depleted T cells, or T cells provided the cDNA or gDNA that made up the material.

Original analysis: Amplifying reference gene primers gave estimates of nucleated cell counts. Assay: immunoSEQ multiplex PCR; the TCRdb copy retains only in-frame clones and omits some. The V and J calls and clone size were taken over from that table, and D and trimming were inferred from the DNA. The repertoire includes about 170,000 clones, roughly 86% of them detected once, and 5.5% to 7% sits in the top ten. Sample: peripheral blood. The clonotype was recovered from a man aged 45-65 years with active or convalescent COVID-19.

The CDR3 DNA follows: TGTGCCAGCAGTCCGACAGGGTTAAATCAGCCCCAGCATTTT. Amino acid sequence: CASSPTGLNQPQHF. This chain connects TRBV6-2 or TRBV6-3 to TRBJ1-5, with 7 bases lining up with TRBD1. The CDR3 spans 14 residues. Germline CDR1 and CDR2: MNHEY and SVGEGT. J was trimmed by 4 bases and V by 5 bases; bases with no gene match: 5.